A single sample is the source of the 21 T cell receptor beta chains below, sequenced in a study of T cells expressing NK-cell markers. TCRdb reprocessed the 5' RACE reads and reports one entry per CDR3 protein, with no DNA. The repertoire table contains about 260,000 distinct CDR3 sequences. Sequencing was carried out using blood T cells: a sorted CD56 or NKG2C T cell subset, CD4+ or CD8+ T cells, or bulk PBMC T cells (not recorded which). These receptor sequences come from a young man in good health.

The chain has TRBV18 and TRBJ2-1. CDR3 size: 15 residues. Germline loops: CDR1 KGHSH, CDR2 LQKENI. CDR3 amino acids: CASSPIGEVRGEQFF.

The CDR3 loop reads CATSRGLADRAVEQYF. The chain is built from TRBV15 and TRBJ2-7; TCRdb's assignment of TRBD1 cannot be checked, as there is no DNA. Looked up from germline, CDR1 is LNHNV and CDR2 is YYDKDF (reference sequence). This CDR3 is 16 amino acids long. Based on the CDR3 plus reference TRBV15 and TRBJ2-7, the full variable domain is DAMVIQNPRYQVTQFGKPVTLSCSQTLNHNVMYWYQQKSSQAPKLLFHYYDKDFNNEADTPDNFQSRRPNTSFCFLDIRSPGLGDTAMYLCATSRGLADRAVEQYFGPGTRLTVT.

The rearrangement uses TRBV5-1 and TRBJ2-3; TCRdb's D call, TRBD2, is unchecked because there is no DNA. The CDR3 is 16 amino acids. Germline loops: CDR1 SGHRS, CDR2 YFSETQ. The CDR3 loop is CASREGTSGITDTQYF.

This chain links TRBV2 with TRBJ2-1; TCRdb's D gene call, TRBD2, goes unchecked for lack of DNA. Germline V gene lookup returns CDR1 SNHLY and CDR2 FYNNEI. CDR3 length: 16 residues. CDR3 protein: CASSANGLAVGNEQFF.

Here the CDR3 reads CASSRLARSGDEQFF. The chain links TRBV12-3 or TRBV12-4 to TRBJ2-1. The CDR3 covers 15 residues.

The chain recombines TRBV20-1 with TRBJ2-5; there is no DNA to check the TCRdb D call of TRBD1. In germline, CDR1 is DFQATT, CDR2 SNEGSKA (reference sequence). The CDR3 loop spans 15 amino acids. The CDR3 loop reads CSARPGPRYQETQYF.

The J gene is TRBJ2-7, the V gene TRBV29-1; TCRdb's D call of TRBD1 is untestable without DNA. There are 11 residues in the CDR3. Germline V lookup: CDR1 SQVTM, CDR2 ANQGSEA. The CDR3 sequence is CSGVIRDEQYF.

This chain uses TRBV12-3 or TRBV12-4 with TRBJ2-5; TCRdb's D call of TRBD2 is untestable without DNA. The CDR3 has 15 residues. The CDR3 sequence: CASSPPGLAGETQYF.

The rearrangement joins TRBV29-1 to TRBJ2-5; no DNA is available, so the TRBD1 call from TCRdb remains unchecked. The CDR3 sequence is 14 residues long. CDR1 is SQVTM and CDR2 is ANQGSEA in the germline V gene. The CDR3 loop reads CSVGGDSLLGTQYF.

The chain recombines TRBV5-1 with TRBJ2-5; TCRdb's assignment of TRBD1 cannot be checked, as there is no DNA. The V gene's germline CDR1 is SGHRS and CDR2 YFSETQ. CDR3 size: 14 residues. CDR3 amino acids: CASGGRGVQETQYF.

The V and J genes are TRBV6-1 and TRBJ2-6; TCRdb indicates TRBD1, and absent DNA this call remains unverified. The CDR3 length is 17 residues. Germline V gene lookup returns CDR1 MNHNS and CDR2 SASEGT. Here the CDR3 reads CASNPRDRGTGANVLTF.

This chain's CDR3 is CASRRLGQGKNLQYF. The chain combines TRBV6-1 with TRBJ2-7; TCRdb indicates TRBD1, and absent DNA this call remains unverified. This CDR3 spans 15 amino acids. The V gene's germline CDR1 is MNHNS and CDR2 SASEGT.

The chain couples TRBV6-1 to TRBJ2-6; TCRdb's D call, TRBD1, is unchecked because there is no DNA. Germline V lookup: CDR1 MNHNS, CDR2 SASEGT. The CDR3 has 16 residues. CDR3 region: CASSGQGRSGANVLTF.

V is TRBV29-1 and J is TRBJ2-3. Germline V gene data show CDR1 as SQVTM and CDR2 as ANQGSEA. The CDR3 has 13 amino acids. The CDR3 loop reads CSGSYSLTDTQYF.

The CDR3 protein is CSANSKGGTDTQYF. V usage is TRBV29-1 and J usage is TRBJ2-3. Germline V gene data show CDR1 as SQVTM and CDR2 as ANQGSEA. This CDR3 contains 14 residues.

Here the CDR3 reads CASSQASGTAYEQYF. The chain links TRBV4-2 to TRBJ2-7. The CDR3 spans 15 residues. The V gene's germline CDR1 is LGHNA and CDR2 YNFKEQ.

The J gene is TRBJ2-3, the V gene TRBV28. In germline, CDR1 is MDHEN, CDR2 SYDVKM. This CDR3 has 13 residues. The CDR3 protein is CASSLTVSDTQYF.

The CDR3 here is CASSPRRTDPNEQFF. The gene calls are TRBV12-3 or TRBV12-4 and TRBJ2-1. The CDR3 runs to 15 residues.

This sequence joins TRBV24-1 and TRBJ2-2. The CDR3 is made up of 14 amino acids. Germline V gives CDR1 KGHDR, CDR2 SFDVKD. CDR3 amino acids: CATRGFRNTGELFF.

The J gene is TRBJ1-5, the V gene TRBV20-1; TCRdb selects TRBD1, and the lack of DNA leaves this call unchecked. The CDR3 extends over 13 amino acids. Germline lookup yields CDR1 DFQATT and CDR2 SNEGSKA (reference sequence). CDR3 residues: CSAQQGVTQPQHF.

This CDR3 is CASSFPGGRTEAFF. J is TRBJ1-1 and V is TRBV7-9; TCRdb designates TRBD1, a call that cannot be tested without DNA. The CDR3 contains 14 residues. Germline assignment: CDR1 SEHNR and CDR2 FQNEAQ (reference sequence).